One sample yielded the 26 T cell receptor beta chains listed below, sequenced in a study of blood T cell repertoires in COVID-19. The table came from immunoSEQ multiplex PCR; TCRdb's copy has only in-frame clones and leaves some out. Of roughly 210,000 clones detected, around 90% appear once; the ten largest clones hold approximately 7.2%. Sequencing used PBMCs or T cells enriched from blood (not recorded which). These receptors all come from a man aged 25 to 40 in a cohort exposed to, infected with or recovered from COVID-19 (not recorded which).

J is TRBJ1-4 and V is TRBV7-2; TRBD1 aligns across 8 bases. The CDR3 covers 16 residues. J was trimmed by 7 bases and V by 2 bases; bases with no gene match: 9. The germline gives CDR1 SGHTA, CDR2 FQGNSA. CDR3 sequence (DNA): TGTGCCAGCAGCTTATCTCCTTCAGGGGGCGGTGAAAAACTGTTTTTT. It encodes CASSLSPSGGGEKLFF. The complete variable domain, with remaining parts taken from reference TRBV7-2 and TRBJ1-4, reads GAGVSQSPSNKVTEKGKDVELRCDPISGHTALYWYRQSLGQGLEFLIYFQGNSAPDKSGLPSDRFSAERTGGSVSTLTIQRTQQEDSAVYLCASSLSPSGGGEKLFFGSGTQLSVL.

This chain connects TRBV15 to TRBJ2-1; TRBD2 matches at 8 bases. The CDR3 loop spans 15 amino acids. V shed 0 bases, J shed 8 bases, and the junction held 6 bases outside the gene matches. The germline gives CDR1 LNHNV, CDR2 YYDKDF (reference sequence). The CDR3 DNA is TGTGCCACCAGCAGAGAAAGCGGGAGTTGGGATGAGCAGTTCTTC. It encodes CATSRESGSWDEQFF.

The chain has TRBV2 and TRBJ2-7, with 14 bases lining up with TRBD2. The CDR3 loop spans 15 amino acids. Per the germline V gene, CDR1 is SNHLY and CDR2 is FYNNEI. V gave up 7 bases and J gave up 5 bases; unmatched junction bases: 7. CDR3 in amino acids: CASNPTSGRGNEQYF. The CDR3 DNA reads TGTGCCAGCAATCCGACTAGCGGGAGGGGCAACGAGCAGTACTTC.

The rearrangement links TRBV5-4 to TRBJ2-7; D is possibly TRBD1 (5 bases). V was cut by 4 bases and J by 6 bases, with 11 bases left in between. The germline V gene has CDR1 SGHNT and CDR2 YYREEE (reference sequence). This CDR3 contains 12 residues. CDR3 sequence reads: CASSTQAGEQYF. CDR3 bases: TGTGCCAGCAGCACACAGGCAGGCGAGCAGTACTTC.

This rearrangement joins TRBV6-5 to TRBJ1-1; weak D call: TRBD1 (5 bases). The CDR3 contains 14 residues. V lost 0 bases and J 8 bases, leaving 13 bases between the germline ends. CDR1 and CDR2 (germline): MNHEY, SVGAGI. The DNA of the CDR3 is TGTGCCAGCAGTTACTCCCAGCAGGGAAGAGAAGCTTTCTTT. Protein product: CASSYSQQGREAFF.

The rearrangement joins TRBV7-9 to TRBJ2-3; D uncertain. The CDR3 is made up of 12 amino acids. V was trimmed by 1 base and J by 11 bases, leaving 10 bases between them. The germline V gene has CDR1 SEHNR and CDR2 FQNEAQ (reference sequence). In DNA, the CDR3 is TGTGCCAGCAGCTTAGGTGAGATCGGGCAGTATTTT. Translating it yields CASSLGEIGQYF.

Note on this clone: Other nucleotide sequences from this sample produce the same CDR3. The J gene is TRBJ2-7, the V gene TRBV19; 10 positions match TRBD2. Germline CDR1 and CDR2: LNHDA and SQIVND (reference sequence). V gave up 5 bases and J gave up 3 bases; unmatched junction bases: 4. CDR3 length: 14 amino acids. CDR3 amino acids: CASSSAGGGYEQYF. CDR3 in DNA: TGTGCCAGTAGTTCAGCGGGAGGGGGCTACGAGCAGTACTTC. Drawing the rest from reference TRBV19 and TRBJ2-7, the complete variable domain is DGGITQSPKYLFRKEGQNVTLSCEQNLNHDAMYWYRQDPGQGLRLIYYSQIVNDFQKGDIAEGYSVSREKKESFPLTVTSAQKNPTAFYLCASSSAGGGYEQYFGPGTRLTVT.

This chain uses TRBV6-1 with TRBJ1-2; 10 bases fit TRBD1. The CDR3 is 20 residues long. CDR1 is MNHNS and CDR2 is SASEGT in the germline V gene. Trimming at V came to 2 bases and at J to 4 bases, leaving 19 bases not matched to a gene. For the CDR3, the DNA is TGTGCCAGCAGTGAAAAAGATGGAACGGACAGGGGGTTACCCACCTATGGCTACACCTTC. It specifies CASSEKDGTDRGLPTYGYTF.

This chain uses TRBV10-1 with TRBJ1-1; D remains ambiguous. V dropped 0 bases and J dropped 3 bases, with 11 bases sitting between them. The CDR3 has 15 residues. Looked up from germline, CDR1 is WNHNN and CDR2 is SYGVQD (reference sequence). CDR3 nucleotides: TGCGCCAGCAGTGAGTCTTCGCAGTGGTACACTGAAGCTTTCTTT. Translating it yields CASSESSQWYTEAFF.

The table lists this clone with a count of one. The V call is TRBV9, the J call TRBJ1-3; TRBD1 matches 10 bases. CDR1 and CDR2 from the germline V gene are SGDLS and YYNGEE. The CDR3 length is 18 residues. The V and J ends lost 0 bases and 0 bases, in that order; junction bases with no gene match: 6. CDR3 in DNA: TGTGCCAGCAGCGTAGCTGCGGGACAGGGGCTCTCTGGAAACACCATATATTTT. Encoded protein: CASSVAAGQGLSGNTIYF.

J is TRBJ2-7 and V is TRBV19; perhaps TRBD1 as D (5 bases). This CDR3 has 15 residues. Trimming left V 2 bases short and J 2 bases short, with 13 bases between. The germline V gene encodes CDR1 LNHDA and CDR2 SQIVND (reference sequence). The CDR3 DNA sequence: TGTGCCAGTAGTATATCAACAGGTTCAGCCTACGAGCAGTACTTC. Protein: CASSISTGSAYEQYF.

The J gene is TRBJ1-1, the V gene TRBV28; possibly TRBD1 for D (5 bases). The CDR3 has 16 amino acids. Trimming left V 6 bases short and J 5 bases short, with 22 bases between. The germline gives CDR1 MDHEN, CDR2 SYDVKM. CDR3 residues: CASSTGRETLVTEAFF. CDR3 in DNA: TGTGCCAGCAGCACAGGACGGGAGACCTTAGTGACTGAAGCTTTCTTT.

This clone occurred once. The V and J genes are TRBV27 and TRBJ1-1; weak D call: TRBD1 (5 bases). This CDR3 spans 12 amino acids. V was trimmed by 3 bases and J by 6 bases, leaving 8 bases between them. Germline CDR1 and CDR2: MNHEY and SMNVEV (reference sequence). CDR3 DNA: TGTGCCAGCAGTTTCGGGGGTGCTGAAGCTTTCTTT. Amino acids: CASSFGGAEAFF.

This chain joins TRBV4-2 and TRBJ2-7, with 8 bases that match TRBD2. This CDR3 is 16 amino acids long. J was trimmed by 2 bases and V by 5 bases; bases with no gene match: 11. Germline V gives CDR1 LGHNA, CDR2 YNFKEQ. CDR3 loop: CASSKAQAGEAYEQYF. CDR3 nucleotides: TGTGCCAGCAGCAAAGCCCAAGCGGGGGAAGCCTACGAGCAGTACTTC.

This chain uses TRBV6-5 with TRBJ1-1, with D perhaps matching TRBD1 (5 bases). The CDR3 loop spans 15 amino acids. V lost 7 bases and J lost 0, with 15 bases in between. The germline CDR1 and CDR2 sequences are MNHEY and SVGAGI. CDR3 coding DNA: TGTGCCAGCACCGGGAGTGGGGGGGTGAACACTGAAGCTTTCTTT. The encoded protein is CASTGSGGVNTEAFF.

This chain's CDR3 is CASSGPETSTRAFF. DNA of the CDR3: TGTGCCAGTAGTGGGCCCGAGACCTCCACCCGGGCTTTCTTT. This chain uses TRBV19 with TRBJ1-1, with unresolved D. V shed 5 bases and J shed 11 bases, with 21 bases lying between them. The CDR3 length is 14 residues. In germline, CDR1 is LNHDA, CDR2 SQIVND (reference sequence).

V and J are TRBV5-1 and TRBJ2-7; the match to TRBD1 covers 9 bases. The V gene end was trimmed by 1 base and the J gene end by 6 bases; junction bases not matched to a gene: 26. Germline V gene data show CDR1 as SGHRS and CDR2 as YFSETQ. CDR3 size: 21 residues. CDR3 in DNA: TGCGCCAGCAGCTTGACACGGCGAGCAATGGGGACAGGGACTTCTTTCGGCGAGCAGTACTTC. Residues: CASSLTRRAMGTGTSFGEQYF.

The V and J genes are TRBV7-2 and TRBJ1-4; D gene unclear. Trimming left V 4 bases short and J 2 bases short, with 8 bases between. The CDR3 contains 14 residues. Germline CDR1 SGHTA, CDR2 FQGNSA. CDR3 DNA: TGTGCCAGCAGCTATCAGGTGACTAATGAAAAACTGTTTTTT. As protein: CASSYQVTNEKLFF. The full variable domain, rest sourced from reference TRBV7-2 and TRBJ1-4, is GAGVSQSPSNKVTEKGKDVELRCDPISGHTALYWYRQSLGQGLEFLIYFQGNSAPDKSGLPSDRFSAERTGGSVSTLTIQRTQQEDSAVYLCASSYQVTNEKLFFGSGTQLSVL.

This rearrangement joins TRBV5-1 to TRBJ2-3; 8 nucleotides match TRBD1. Germline lookup yields CDR1 SGHRS and CDR2 YFSETQ. The CDR3 contains 17 residues. Trimming cost V 4 bases and J 4 bases; bases outside gene matches: 14. The CDR3 DNA reads as TGCGCCAGCAGCCTGGGGGCAGGGGGCATTTGGGCAGATACGCAGTATTTT. It codes for CASSLGAGGIWADTQYF.

The chain recombines TRBV27 with TRBJ2-5; 7 positions agree with TRBD1. V dropped 5 bases and J dropped 4; count of bases not matched to a gene: 19. Per the germline V gene, CDR1 is MNHEY and CDR2 is SMNVEV (reference sequence). The CDR3 is 18 residues long. This chain's CDR3 is CASSPLVNPRQGGETQYF. The DNA for the CDR3 is TGTGCCAGCAGTCCGCTCGTTAACCCCCGACAGGGTGGAGAGACCCAGTACTTC.

Concerning this clone: A junction boundary mismatches the germline segment, possibly from a read error. The rearrangement uses TRBV28 and TRBJ2-7, with D possibly matching TRBD2 (6 bases). CDR3 length equals 18 residues. Per the germline V gene, CDR1 is MDHEN and CDR2 is SYDVKM. CDR3 sequence reads: CASSNARAAGKGSNEQYF. CDR3 sequence (DNA): TGTGCCAGCAGTAACGCCCGGGCCGCGGGAAAAGGCTCCAACGAGCAGTACTTC.

This chain uses TRBV6-5 with TRBJ1-1, with D possibly TRBD1 on 6 matching bases. The V gene lost 7 bases and the J gene lost 5 bases, with 14 bases spanning the gap. The CDR3 consists of 13 residues. CDR1 is MNHEY, CDR2 SVGAGI, per germline. CDR3 region: CASNSGARTEAFF. CDR3 coding DNA: TGTGCCAGCAATTCAGGGGCACGGACTGAAGCTTTCTTT.

The genes are TRBV9 and TRBJ2-2, with D perhaps TRBD2 (5 bases). From germline, CDR1 is SGDLS and CDR2 YYNGEE. V lost 0 bases and J lost 4, with 13 bases in between. The CDR3 covers 16 residues. CDR3 sequence reads: CASSVGRGWGTGELFF. The DNA for the CDR3 is TGTGCCAGCAGCGTAGGGCGCGGGTGGGGCACCGGGGAGCTGTTTTTT.

The CDR3 DNA is TGTGCCAGCAGTGAATATGCAGGGGTGAACACTGAAGCTTTCTTT. It specifies CASSEYAGVNTEAFF. The rearrangement joins TRBV25-1 to TRBJ1-1; D possibly corresponds to TRBD1 (6 bases). Germline CDR1 is MGHDK and CDR2 is SYGVNS. This CDR3 spans 15 amino acids. Trimming took off 0 bases at V and 0 bases at J, with 8 bases between the two ends.

The V gene is TRBV23-1, the J gene TRBJ2-7; no reliable D call. TRBV23-1 is filed as an ORF, its function uncertain. Trimming took off 7 bases at V and 2 bases at J, with 15 bases between the two ends. The length of the CDR3 is 14 residues. CDR3 sequence: CASTRSVFPYEQYF. In DNA form, the CDR3 reads TGCGCCAGCACCCGAAGCGTATTCCCCTACGAGCAGTACTTC.

The chain links TRBV3-1 (or the pseudogene TRBV3-2) to TRBJ2-7; weak D call: TRBD2 (6 bases). Germline assignment: CDR1 LGHDT and CDR2 YNNKEL (reference sequence). The V and J ends lost 0 bases and 2 bases respectively, with 11 bases between them. This CDR3 region has 15 residues. CDR3 in DNA: TGTGCCAGCAGCCAAGATATGGGGGGAACCTACGAGCAGTACTTC. It yields the protein CASSQDMGGTYEQYF.